Following are 12 T cell receptor beta chains from one sample sequenced in a study of blood T cell repertoires in COVID-19. Assay: immunoSEQ multiplex PCR; the TCRdb copy retains only in-frame clones and omits some. The table shows a few hundred thousand clones, with more than 70% occurring only once. Material for sequencing was peripheral blood. Receptors were obtained from a woman under 40 who had recovered from COVID-19.

The V gene is TRBV7-2, the J gene TRBJ2-3; 7 bases are a match to TRBD2. With V trimmed by 3 bases and J by 4 bases, 10 bases remained unmatched. This CDR3 is 16 amino acids long. Germline CDR1 is SGHTA and CDR2 is FQGNSA. Here the CDR3 DNA reads TGTGCCAGCAGCTTTGGACTAGACAATTTCGCAGATACGCAGTATTTT. As protein: CASSFGLDNFADTQYF.

The chain joins TRBV7-9 to TRBJ1-2, with D tentatively TRBD1 (5 bases). Germline CDR1 SEHNR, CDR2 FQNEAQ (reference sequence). This CDR3 region has 11 residues. Deletions cut 4 bases from V and 7 bases from J, with 7 bases between. Here the CDR3 DNA reads TGTGCCAGCAGCTCCGGGGGTGGCTACACCTTC. Translating it yields CASSSGGGYTF.

The chain uses TRBV4-2 and TRBJ2-6; D possibly corresponds to TRBD1 (6 bases). CDR1 is LGHNA and CDR2 is YNFKEQ in the germline V gene. The length of the CDR3 is 15 residues. V gave up 4 bases and J gave up 2 bases, with 9 bases separating them. CDR3 nucleotide sequence: TGTGCCAGCAGCCTCCCAGGGGCTGGGGCCAACGTCCTGACTTTC. It yields the protein CASSLPGAGANVLTF.

This clone was seen a handful of times. V is TRBV7-9 and J is TRBJ2-1; 9 nucleotides line up with TRBD2. Germline V lookup: CDR1 SEHNR, CDR2 FQNEAQ (reference sequence). Unmatched junction bases numbered 8, after V lost 6 bases and J lost 5 bases. This CDR3 has 15 amino acids. The CDR3 sequence is CASRPWTSDDNEQFF. The CDR3 region has the DNA TGTGCCAGCAGACCATGGACTAGCGATGACAATGAGCAGTTCTTC.

This clone has only a few counts. This rearrangement joins TRBV15 to TRBJ1-6; TRBD1 might be the D (5 bases). Germline V lookup: CDR1 LNHNV, CDR2 YYDKDF (reference sequence). With 0 bases removed from V and 9 bases from J, the gap between germline ends came to 9 bases. The CDR3 extends over 14 amino acids. The CDR3 DNA follows: TGTGCCACCAGCAGAGACAGGGAGGGTTCACCCCTCCACTTT. This codes for CATSRDREGSPLHF.

The chain joins TRBV18 to TRBJ2-1; TRBD2 matches at 8 bases. V trimming: 0 bases; J trimming: 7 bases; junction bases outside the gene matches: 11. The germline V gene encodes CDR1 KGHSH and CDR2 LQKENI. The CDR3 runs 17 residues. The CDR3 DNA sequence: TGTGCCAGCTCACCACCTTCGGGGGGGCGTTTTGGTAATGAGCAGTTCTTC. Translated, it gives CASSPPSGGRFGNEQFF.

The genes are TRBV7-9 and TRBJ1-2; 10 nucleotides agree with TRBD1. CDR1 SEHNR and CDR2 FQNEAQ come from the germline V gene (reference sequence). This CDR3 has 17 amino acids. V was pared by 5 bases and J by 3 bases, with 12 bases of the junction left unmatched. The CDR3 here is CASSPGETGGADYGYTF. CDR3 bases: TGTGCCAGCAGCCCAGGGGAGACAGGGGGCGCCGACTATGGCTACACCTTC.

The V gene is TRBV21-1, the J gene TRBJ1-1; TRBD1 is taken as the D call from the table, unchecked against the DNA. TRBV21-1 is marked as a pseudogene. There are 15 residues in the CDR3. The CDR3 bases are TGTGCCAGCAGCAAACCATATCGACAGCCAGACGAAGCTTTCTTT. This codes for CASSKPYRQPDEAFF.

V usage is TRBV19 and J usage is TRBJ1-1, with TRBD1 matching over 9 bases. Germline values: CDR1 LNHDA, CDR2 SQIVND (reference sequence). CDR3 length: 13 amino acids. V lost 6 bases to trimming and J lost 7 bases; unmatched junction nucleotides: 6. CDR3 in DNA: TGTGCCAGTAGCCAACAGGGGGCCCTTGAAGCTTTCTTT. Encoded protein: CASSQQGALEAFF. The whole variable domain, remainder taken from reference TRBV19 and TRBJ1-1, is DGGITQSPKYLFRKEGQNVTLSCEQNLNHDAMYWYRQDPGQGLRLIYYSQIVNDFQKGDIAEGYSVSREKKESFPLTVTSAQKNPTAFYLCASSQQGALEAFFGQGTRLTVV.

This chain links TRBV28 with TRBJ1-2, with 9 bases matching TRBD1. The germline CDR1 and CDR2 sequences are MDHEN and SYDVKM. CDR3 length: 14 amino acids. Trimming removed 8 bases from V and 4 bases from J; junction bases left unmatched: 8. CDR3 loop: CASRGQGRSYGYTF. The CDR3 bases are TGTGCCAGCCGGGGACAGGGACGGTCCTATGGCTACACCTTC.

This chain links TRBV5-8 with TRBJ1-2; TRBD1 matches at 9 bases. The V gene's germline CDR1 is SGHTS and CDR2 YDEGEE. The CDR3 contains 16 residues. Trimming removed 5 bases from V and 0 bases from J; junction bases left unmatched: 8. CDR3 amino acids: CASSPGQGLSNYGYTF. The CDR3 DNA reads as TGTGCCAGCAGTCCGGGACAGGGACTTTCTAACTATGGCTACACCTTC.

The chain links TRBV11-2 to TRBJ1-2; 7 bases match TRBD1. Germline V gene lookup returns CDR1 SGHAT and CDR2 FQNNGV. The V segment lost 5 bases and the J segment 14 bases; nucleotides outside the gene matches: 8. The length of the CDR3 is 11 residues. CDR3 nucleotides: TGTGCCAGCAGCCCCCGAGGGGGCACGACCTTC. As protein: CASSPRGGTTF.